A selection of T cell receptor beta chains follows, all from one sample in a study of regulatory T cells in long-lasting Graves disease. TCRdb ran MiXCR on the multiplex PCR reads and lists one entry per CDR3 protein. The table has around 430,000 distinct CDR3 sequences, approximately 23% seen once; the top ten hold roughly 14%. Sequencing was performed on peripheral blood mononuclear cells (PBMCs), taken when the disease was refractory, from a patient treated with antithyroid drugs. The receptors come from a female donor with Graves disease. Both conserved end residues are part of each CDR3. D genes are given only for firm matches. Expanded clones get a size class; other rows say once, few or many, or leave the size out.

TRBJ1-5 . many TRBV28 CASSLSAFLPQYSNQPQHF TGTGCCAGCAGTTTATCGGCTTTCTTACCCCAATATAGCAATCAGCCCCAGCATTTT
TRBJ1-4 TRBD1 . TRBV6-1 CASRKGQLSEKLFF TGTGCCAGCAGGAAGGGACAGTTATCGGAAAAACTGTTTTTT
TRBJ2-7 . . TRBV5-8 CASSLGPGEQYF TGTGCCAGCAGCTTGGGACCTGGCGAGCAGTACTTC
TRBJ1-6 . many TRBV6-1 CASTGRGSSPLHF TGTGCCAGCACCGGGAGGGGTAGTTCACCCCTCCACTTT
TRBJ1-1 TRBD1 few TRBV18 CASSPPLTGGEAFF TGTGCCAGCTCACCTCCCCTGACAGGGGGCGAAGCTTTCTTT
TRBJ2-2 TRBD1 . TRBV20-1 CSARPNRQGVRTGELFF TGCAGTGCTAGACCAAACCGACAGGGGGTTAGAACCGGGGAGCTGTTTTTT
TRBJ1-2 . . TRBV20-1 CSASSAAVGVYGYTF TGCAGTGCTAGTTCGGCGGCAGTAGGGGTTTATGGCTACACCTTC
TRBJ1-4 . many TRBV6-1 CASSSQGGATNEKLFF TGTGCCAGCAGTAGTCAAGGCGGCGCAACTAATGAAAAACTGTTTTTT
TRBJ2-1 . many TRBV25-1 CASSVNSGNEQFF TGTGCCAGCAGCGTCAATTCGGGCAATGAGCAGTTCTTC
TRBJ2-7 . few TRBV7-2 CASSWGSGTYSYEQYF TGTGCCAGCAGCTGGGGGTCCGGGACTTACTCCTACGAGCAGTACTTC
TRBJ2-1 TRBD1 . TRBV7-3 CASSQGTGFYNEQFF TGTGCCAGCAGCCAAGGGACAGGATTCTACAATGAGCAGTTCTTC
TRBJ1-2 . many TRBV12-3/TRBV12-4 CASTNAYGYTF TGTGCCAGCACCAATGCTTATGGCTACACCTTC
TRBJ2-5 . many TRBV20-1 CSANQAPRGETQYF TGCAGTGCAAACCAAGCCCCCAGGGGAGAGACCCAGTACTTC
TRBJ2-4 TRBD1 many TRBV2 CASRDQDRVNKNIQYF TGTGCCAGCAGGGACCAGGACAGGGTAAACAAAAACATTCAGTACTTC
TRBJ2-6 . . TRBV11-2 CASSLVQASGANVLTF TGTGCCAGCAGCTTAGTTCAGGCCTCTGGGGCCAACGTCCTGACTTTC
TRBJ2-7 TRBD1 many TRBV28 CASRRTGPLLEQYF TGTGCCAGCAGACGGACAGGGCCCTTGTTGGAGCAGTACTTC
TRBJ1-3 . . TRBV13 CASSLESRGNTIYF TGTGCCAGCAGCTTAGAATCCCGAGGAAACACCATATATTTT
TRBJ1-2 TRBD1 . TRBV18 CASSPGTGTPNYGYTF TGTGCCAGCTCCCCCGGGACAGGGACACCTAACTATGGCTACACCTTC
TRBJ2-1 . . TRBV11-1 CASSRLVDLTNEQFF TGTGCCAGCAGTCGACTAGTGGATTTAACGAATGAGCAGTTCTTC
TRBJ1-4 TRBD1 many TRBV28 CASSVDRGGGEKLFF TGTGCCAGCAGTGTTGACAGGGGAGGTGGTGAAAAACTGTTTTTT
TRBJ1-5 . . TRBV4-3 CASSQVRADNQPQHF TGCGCCAGCAGCCAAGTAAGGGCAGACAATCAGCCCCAGCATTTT
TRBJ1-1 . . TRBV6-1 CASSGFHTEAFF TGTGCCAGCTCTGGATTCCACACTGAAGCTTTCTTT
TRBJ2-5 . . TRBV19 CASREDSGETQYF TGTGCCAGTAGGGAGGACAGCGGGGAGACCCAGTACTTC
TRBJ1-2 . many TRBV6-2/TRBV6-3 CASSYSRPYGYTF TGTGCCAGCAGTTACTCACGGCCCTATGGCTACACCTTC
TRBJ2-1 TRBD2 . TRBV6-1 CASSPGTSAYNEQFF TGTGCCAGCAGTCCCGGGACTAGCGCCTACAATGAGCAGTTCTTC
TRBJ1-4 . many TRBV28 CASRVRTVREKLFF TGTGCCAGCAGGGTCCGGACGGTCCGGGAAAAACTGTTTTTT
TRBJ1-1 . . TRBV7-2 CASSRGGGMNTEAFF TGTGCCAGCAGCAGGGGGGGCGGAATGAACACTGAAGCTTTCTTT
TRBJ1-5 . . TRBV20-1 CSAERAGANQPQHF TGCAGTGCTGAAAGGGCCGGGGCCAATCAGCCCCAGCATTTT
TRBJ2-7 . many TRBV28 CASSSSGTPAYEQYF TGTGCCAGCAGTTCCTCCGGGACCCCAGCCTACGAGCAGTACTTC
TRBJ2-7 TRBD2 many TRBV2 CASSNEWGGRGNYEQYF TGTGCCAGCAGCAACGAATGGGGGGGACGGGGAAACTACGAGCAGTACTTC
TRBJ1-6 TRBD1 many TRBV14 CASSHGTDNSPLHF TGTGCCAGCAGCCACGGGACAGATAATTCACCCCTCCACTTT
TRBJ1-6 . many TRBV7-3 CASSKEAVRVGSPLHF TGTGCCAGCAGCAAAGAAGCGGTCAGGGTGGGTTCACCCCTCCACTTT
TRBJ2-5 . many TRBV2 CASKKRRAGVETQYF TGTGCCAGCAAAAAGCGGAGGGCGGGTGTAGAGACCCAGTACTTC
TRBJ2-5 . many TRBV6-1 CASSENTGSSETQYF TGTGCCAGCAGTGAGAACACAGGGAGTTCAGAGACCCAGTACTTC
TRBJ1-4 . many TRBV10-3 CASSGTQNEKLFF TGTGCCAGTTCCGGGACCCAAAATGAAAAACTGTTTTTT
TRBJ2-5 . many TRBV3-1 CASSQFQGGRETQYF TGTGCCAGCAGCCAATTTCAGGGGGGGAGAGAGACCCAGTACTTC
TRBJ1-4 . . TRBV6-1 CASSQRGDEKLFF TGTGCCAGCAGTCAGAGGGGGGATGAAAAACTGTTTTTT
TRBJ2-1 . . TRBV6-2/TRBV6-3 CASSSTTRNEQFF TGTGCCAGCAGTTCGACGACGCGCAATGAGCAGTTCTTC
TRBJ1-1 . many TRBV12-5 CASGLSSLNTEAFF TGTGCTAGTGGACTGTCCTCACTGAACACTGAAGCTTTCTTT
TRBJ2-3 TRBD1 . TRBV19 CASSFRGRTDTQYF TGTGCCAGTAGTTTCAGGGGGCGGACAGATACGCAGTATTTT
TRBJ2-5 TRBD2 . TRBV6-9 CASSFQRELVETQYF TGTGCCAGCAGTTTCCAGCGGGAGCTGGTAGAGACCCAGTACTTC
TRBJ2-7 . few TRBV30 CAWLPIPGEQYF TGTGCCTGGCTCCCAATACCGGGGGAGCAGTACTTC